Below, one T cell receptor beta chain is given with its context. The data were obtained in a study of blood T cell repertoires in COVID-19. TCRdb's table, derived via immunoSEQ multiplex PCR, lists solely in-frame clones and lacks some. The profile covers fewer than 300,000 clones, with 70% to 90% appearing a single time and 0.95% to 1.5% taken by the ten largest. The study recruited people aged about 18 to 90 years across around 23 US areas. Cohorts were based on clinical histories the participants reported. V lost 1 base to trimming and J lost 3 bases; unmatched junction nucleotides: 2. CDR1 is SGHAT, CDR2 FQNNGV, per germline. The CDR3 length is 14 residues.

This TCR derives from a woman between 40 and 55 years old with acute COVID-19. The rearrangement uses TRBV11-2 and TRBJ2-7, with 8 bases that match TRBD2. Specimen: PBMCs or T cells enriched from blood (not recorded which). CDR3 sequence (DNA): TGTGCCAGCAGCTTAGGTCGGGGGGGCTACGAGCAGTACGTC. Its translation: CASSLGRGGYEQYV.